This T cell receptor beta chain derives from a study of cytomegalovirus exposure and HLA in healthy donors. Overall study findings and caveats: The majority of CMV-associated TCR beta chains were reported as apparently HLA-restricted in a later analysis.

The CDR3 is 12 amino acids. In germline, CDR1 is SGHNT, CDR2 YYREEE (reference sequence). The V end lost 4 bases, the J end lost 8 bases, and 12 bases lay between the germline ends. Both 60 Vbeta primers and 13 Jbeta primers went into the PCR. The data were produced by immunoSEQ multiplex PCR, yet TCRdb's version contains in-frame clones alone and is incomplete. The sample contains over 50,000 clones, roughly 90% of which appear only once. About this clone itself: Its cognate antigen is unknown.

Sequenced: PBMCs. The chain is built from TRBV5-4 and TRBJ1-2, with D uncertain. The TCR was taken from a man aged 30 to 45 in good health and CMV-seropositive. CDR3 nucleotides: TGTGCCAGCAGCGAGGTCCTCCGAGGCTACACCTTC. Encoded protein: CASSEVLRGYTF.